This T cell receptor beta chain was profiled in a study of T cell changes during pregnancy in multiple sclerosis. Profiled with immunoSEQ multiplex PCR; TCRdb holds only in-frame clones, not every one. The data contain some 29,000 clones, 89% of them singletons. J lost 2 bases, V lost 4 bases, and 5 bases had no gene match. Germline CDR1 MNHNY, CDR2 SVGAGI (reference sequence). There are 15 residues in the CDR3. This specimen was CD4+ T cells from peripheral blood mononuclear cells, taken in the first trimester of pregnancy. The clonotype originates from a female donor in good health, enrolled as a control in a pregnancy study. The chain uses TRBV6-6 and TRBJ2-3; 8 nucleotides agree with TRBD2. The CDR3 here is CASSFRGLATDTQYF. The DNA of the CDR3 is TGTGCCAGCAGTTTCCGCGGACTAGCCACAGATACGCAGTATTTT.